One and the same sample provided the 24 T cell receptor beta chains below, sequenced in a study of cytomegalovirus exposure and HLA in healthy donors. Primers for the PCR totalled 60 Vbeta and 13 Jbeta. The method was immunoSEQ multiplex PCR; TCRdb's version includes in-frame clones alone and lacks a portion of them. The sample holds approximately 150,000 clones, more than 65% seen once. Sequenced material: PBMCs. Receptors were obtained from a woman aged 45-60 years in good health and CMV-seronegative.

J is TRBJ2-7 and V is TRBV7-8; D gene unclear. Per germline, CDR1 SGHVS and CDR2 FQNEAQ. The CDR3 is made up of 13 amino acids. V dropped 3 bases and J dropped 7 bases, with 13 bases sitting between them. The CDR3 nucleotides read TGTGCCAGCAGCTTCTTTGGCGGCGGAGAGCAGTACTTC. Its translation: CASSFFGGGEQYF.

This clone turned up a few times. An end of the junction differs from the germline gene, which may be a read error. The chain combines TRBV5-6 with TRBJ1-1; 7 bases are shared with TRBD1. The CDR3 length is 16 residues. CDR1 is SGHDT, CDR2 YYEEEE, per germline. The CDR3 loop reads CASRTGLLLVNAEAFF. The CDR3 DNA sequence: TGTGCCAGCAGGACAGGGCTTCTTTTGGTGAACGCTGAAGCTTTCTTT.

A single count supports this clone. The CDR3 is CASSPTGIYGYTF. CDR3 in DNA: TGTGCCAGCAGCCCGACAGGGATCTATGGCTACACCTTC. The chain combines TRBV6-5 with TRBJ1-2, with 7 bases identical to TRBD1. The CDR3 has 13 residues. Looked up from germline, CDR1 is MNHEY and CDR2 is SVGAGI. V dropped 6 bases and J dropped 4; count of bases not matched to a gene: 5.

The J gene is TRBJ2-1, the V gene TRBV19, with 9 positions matching TRBD2. Germline V gene sequence: CDR1 LNHDA, CDR2 SQIVND (reference sequence). Losses at the gene ends were 7 bases for V and 2 bases for J; bases not matched to a gene: 9. The CDR3 extends over 16 amino acids. CDR3 residues: CASTRASGMTYNEQFF. In nucleotides, the CDR3 is TGTGCCAGTACCAGGGCTAGCGGGATGACCTACAATGAGCAGTTCTTC.

V usage is TRBV4-3 and J usage is TRBJ1-2; TRBD1 aligns across 11 bases. The CDR3 has 15 amino acids. The trim removed 4 bases at V and 5 bases at J, leaving 6 bases unmatched. Germline loops: CDR1 LGHNA, CDR2 YSLEER. The CDR3 DNA reads as TGCGCCAGCAGCCGATCCGGGACAGGGGGGTATGGCTACACCTTC. Amino acids: CASSRSGTGGYGYTF.

The V and J genes are TRBV7-9 and TRBJ2-2, with D unresolved. V was cut by 5 bases and J by 6 bases, with 13 bases left in between. This CDR3 contains 14 residues. CDR1 is SEHNR and CDR2 is FQNEAQ in the germline V gene (reference sequence). The CDR3 coding sequence is TGTGCCAGCAGCCCCCGAGTCGCGTCCGGGGAGCTGTTTTTT. Its protein product is CASSPRVASGELFF.

The gene calls are TRBV7-8 and TRBJ2-1; a possible D gene is TRBD2 (5 bases). The CDR3 runs to 15 residues. Germline V gene data show CDR1 as SGHVS and CDR2 as FQNEAQ. V dropped 6 bases and J dropped 7 bases, with 19 bases sitting between them. This CDR3 is CASSLWWGTGNEQFF. The CDR3 region has the DNA TGTGCCAGCAGTCTATGGTGGGGAACGGGGAATGAGCAGTTCTTC.

The chain recombines TRBV9 with TRBJ2-1, with 9 nucleotides matching TRBD2. J lost 4 bases, V lost 0 bases, and 2 bases had no gene match. Germline-derived CDR1 and CDR2 are SGDLS and YYNGEE. This CDR3 comprises 15 residues. The CDR3 sequence: CASSVGLAEYNEQFF. CDR3 DNA: TGTGCCAGCAGCGTAGGACTAGCGGAGTACAATGAGCAGTTCTTC.

V and J are TRBV27 and TRBJ1-2; 10 nucleotides agree with TRBD1. The CDR3 extends over 16 amino acids. J gave up 4 bases and V 5 bases, and 10 bases lay outside the gene matches. The germline V gene has CDR1 MNHEY and CDR2 SMNVEV (reference sequence). The CDR3 DNA is TGTGCCAGCAGTCCTCATTCCGGGACAGGGGTCTATGGCTACACCTTC. Translated: CASSPHSGTGVYGYTF.

This rearrangement joins TRBV4-1 to TRBJ2-1; 8 nucleotides align to TRBD2. The CDR3 contains 16 residues. Germline values: CDR1 MGHRA, CDR2 YSYEKL. The V and J ends lost 4 bases and 0 bases, in that order; junction bases with no gene match: 5. The CDR3 loop reads CASSPLAASSYNEQFF. Written as DNA, the CDR3 is TGCGCCAGCAGCCCACTAGCGGCCAGCTCCTACAATGAGCAGTTCTTC.

The chain employs TRBV19 and TRBJ1-1; D is possibly TRBD1 (6 bases). The V end lost 3 bases, the J end lost 2 bases, and 10 bases lay between the germline ends. Germline CDR1 LNHDA, CDR2 SQIVND (reference sequence). This CDR3 has 14 amino acids. For the CDR3, the DNA is TGTGCCAGTAGTATGCCAGGGGCCAACACTGAAGCTTTCTTT. Its protein is CASSMPGANTEAFF.

The count of this clone is one. The chain uses TRBV7-2 and TRBJ1-3; TRBD1 is a possible D gene (6 bases). Germline loops: CDR1 SGHTA, CDR2 FQGNSA. The V gene lost 1 base and the J gene lost 7 bases, with 23 bases spanning the gap. The CDR3 covers 18 residues. The CDR3 DNA is TGTGCCAGCAGCTTAGAAATGGCGTCCAGGGACATTGCGAACACCATATATTTT. Encoded protein: CASSLEMASRDIANTIYF.

This chain joins TRBV11-2 and TRBJ2-3; 8 nucleotides align to TRBD1. The CDR3 has 15 amino acids. V lost 5 bases to trimming and J lost 4 bases; unmatched junction nucleotides: 8. Germline V gene data show CDR1 as SGHAT and CDR2 as FQNNGV. The chain's CDR3 is CASSPWTGRADTQYF. CDR3 nucleotides: TGTGCCAGCAGCCCATGGACAGGGCGGGCAGATACGCAGTATTTT.

In this sample, this clone turned up a few times. V and J are TRBV18 and TRBJ2-3; the match to TRBD1 covers 7 bases. Unmatched junction bases numbered 9, after V lost 6 bases and J lost 0 bases. CDR3 length equals 16 residues. Germline assignment: CDR1 KGHSH and CDR2 LQKENI. For the CDR3, the DNA is TGTGCCAGCTCCCCAACAGGGGCCTCCAGCACAGATACGCAGTATTTT. Encoded protein: CASSPTGASSTDTQYF.

The gene calls are TRBV19 and TRBJ1-5; 7 positions match TRBD1. The V and J ends lost 4 bases and 4 bases, in that order; junction bases with no gene match: 7. CDR3 length: 15 residues. Germline V gene lookup returns CDR1 LNHDA and CDR2 SQIVND (reference sequence). This CDR3 is CASSSRQGGNQPQHF. The CDR3 DNA follows: TGTGCCAGTAGTAGTCGACAGGGCGGGAATCAGCCCCAGCATTTT.

This chain connects TRBV7-9 to TRBJ2-3; 14 nucleotides line up with TRBD2. Germline trimming cut 5 bases from V and 4 bases from J; bases unmatched to any gene: 11. There are 18 residues in the CDR3. In germline, CDR1 is SEHNR, CDR2 FQNEAQ (reference sequence). CDR3 nucleotides: TGTGCCAGCAGCAACGGGACTAGCGGGAGACCGGGCGCAGATACGCAGTATTTT. This gives the protein CASSNGTSGRPGADTQYF.

The CDR3 reads CASSLRYLGAPEAFF. In DNA, the CDR3 is TGTGCCAGCAGCTTGAGGTACTTGGGGGCCCCTGAAGCTTTCTTT. The V gene is TRBV5-5, the J gene TRBJ1-1; maybe TRBD1 (6 bases). The CDR3 is 15 residues long. Between the trimmed V and J ends, which lost 1 base and 6 bases, there was a span of 16 bases. CDR1 is SGHKS, CDR2 YYEKEE, per germline (reference sequence).

The chain combines TRBV19 with TRBJ2-3; TRBD2 matches at 8 bases. The germline CDR1 and CDR2 sequences are LNHDA and SQIVND (reference sequence). V was pared by 6 bases and J by 1 base, with 6 bases of the junction left unmatched. CDR3 length equals 15 residues. CDR3 bases: TGTGCCAGTAGAACGACTAGCGTGGGCACAGATACGCAGTATTTT. It specifies CASRTTSVGTDTQYF. Combining the CDR3 with reference TRBV19 and TRBJ2-3 gives the whole variable domain DGGITQSPKYLFRKEGQNVTLSCEQNLNHDAMYWYRQDPGQGLRLIYYSQIVNDFQKGDIAEGYSVSREKKESFPLTVTSAQKNPTAFYLCASRTTSVGTDTQYFGPGTRLTVL.

The chain links TRBV11-3 to TRBJ2-7, with TRBD2 matching over 7 bases. The CDR3 is 14 amino acids. With V trimmed by 3 bases and J by 3 bases, 5 bases remained unmatched. Looked up from germline, CDR1 is SGHNT and CDR2 is YENEEA. DNA for the CDR3: TGTGCCAGCAGCTTTGCGGGAGCCAACTACGAGCAGTACTTC. Its protein is CASSFAGANYEQYF.

This clone showed up just a few times. The rearrangement links TRBV5-6 to TRBJ2-1, with 7 positions matching TRBD1. Trimming removed 5 bases from V and 6 bases from J; junction bases left unmatched: 5. The CDR3 totals 13 residues. The V gene's germline CDR1 is SGHDT and CDR2 YYEEEE. DNA for the CDR3: TGTGCCAGCAGACCGACAGGGAGCAATGAGCAGTTCTTC. This sequence encodes CASRPTGSNEQFF.

This clone occurred once. The rearrangement joins TRBV5-1 to TRBJ2-7, with 14 bases lining up with TRBD2. The CDR3 spans 15 residues. V lost 4 bases and J lost 5; bases outside the gene matches: 5. Germline-derived CDR1 and CDR2 are SGHRS and YFSETQ. The CDR3 DNA reads TGCGCCAGCAGCATCGGGACTAGCGGGAGCGACGAGCAGTACTTC. This sequence encodes CASSIGTSGSDEQYF.

The V call is TRBV7-2, the J call TRBJ2-2; 8 nucleotides agree with TRBD1. CDR1 and CDR2 from the germline V gene are SGHTA and FQGNSA. Trimming at V came to 5 bases and at J to 3 bases, leaving 8 bases not matched to a gene. This CDR3 contains 16 residues. Here the CDR3 reads CASSRPTGGDTGELFF. In nucleotides, the CDR3 is TGTGCCAGCAGCCGGCCCACAGGGGGAGACACCGGGGAGCTGTTTTTT. The full variable domain, in which reference TRBV7-2 and TRBJ2-2 provide the parts outside the CDR3, is GAGVSQSPSNKVTEKGKDVELRCDPISGHTALYWYRQSLGQGLEFLIYFQGNSAPDKSGLPSDRFSAERTGGSVSTLTIQRTQQEDSAVYLCASSRPTGGDTGELFFGEGSRLTVL.

The chain has TRBV29-1 and TRBJ2-7; TRBD2 aligns across 13 bases. This CDR3 has 15 residues. Germline V gene sequence: CDR1 SQVTM, CDR2 ANQGSEA. The ends lost 6 bases at V and 4 bases at J; junction bases unmatched: 9. CDR3 sequence: CSVTSGGALSYEQYF. Here the CDR3 DNA reads TGCAGCGTAACTAGCGGGGGGGCTCTGTCGTACGAGCAGTACTTC.

The CDR3 nucleotides read TGTGCCAGCTCACCACCTGGGGCGCGGGGCACTGAAGCTTTCTTT. Translating gives CASSPPGARGTEAFF. The chain is built from TRBV18 and TRBJ1-1, with a tentative D call TRBD1 (5 bases). V lost 0 bases to trimming and J lost 4 bases, with 12 bases between them. Germline V gene sequence: CDR1 KGHSH, CDR2 LQKENI. The length of the CDR3 is 15 residues.